These T cell receptor beta chains were read from a single sample in a study of blood T cell repertoires in COVID-19. The method was immunoSEQ multiplex PCR; TCRdb's version includes in-frame clones alone and lacks a portion of them. The sample records some 220,000 clones, approximately 85% being singletons. Sequenced input: peripheral blood. The receptor source for this set is a man aged 50 to 59 who had recovered from COVID-19. Both conserved end residues are part of each CDR3. D genes are given only for firm matches. Expanded clones get a size class; other rows say once, few or many, or leave the size out.

cdr3_aa cdr3_nt clone_size j_call d_call v_call
CASTRTGLHTDTQYF TGTGCCAGCACTCGAACGGGACTACACACAGATACGCAGTATTTT once TRBJ2-3 TRBD2 TRBV2
CASSITLREQFF TGTGCCAGTAGTATAACCCTACGGGAGCAGTTCTTC NA TRBJ2-1 NA TRBV19
CASSSWTANDRDTQYF TGTGCCAGCAGCTCCTGGACAGCTAATGACAGGGATACGCAGTATTTT NA TRBJ2-3 NA TRBV3-1/TRBV3-2
CAWSVGGLPQHF TGTGCCTGGAGTGTCGGTGGTCTGCCCCAGCATTTT NA TRBJ1-5 NA TRBV30
CASSGTPGQNPFNQPQHF TGTGCCAGTAGTGGCACTCCGGGACAGAACCCCTTCAATCAGCCCCAGCATTTT NA TRBJ1-5 TRBD1 TRBV19
CAISEAGNQPQHF TGTGCCATCAGTGAAGCGGGCAATCAGCCCCAGCATTTT NA TRBJ1-5 NA TRBV10-3
CASSSTAGGGKNIQYF TGTGCCAGCAGTTCAACAGCGGGAGGAGGCAAAAACATTCAGTACTTC NA TRBJ2-4 TRBD2 TRBV2
CATSVQGYTEAFF TGTGCCACCAGCGTACAGGGGTACACTGAAGCTTTCTTT NA TRBJ1-1 TRBD1 TRBV15
CAISVLPGEYGYTF TGTGCCATCAGTGTACTGCCAGGGGAGTATGGCTACACCTTC NA TRBJ1-2 NA TRBV10-3
CASSQASAGYGYGYTF TGTGCCAGCAGCCAAGCATCGGCGGGCTATGGCTATGGCTACACCTTC NA TRBJ1-2 NA TRBV14
CATSGEGWTGELFF TGTGCCACCTCGGGGGAGGGATGGACCGGGGAGCTGTTTTTT NA TRBJ2-2 TRBD2 TRBV24-1
CASSQRQSGANVLTF TGTGCCAGCAGCCAACGACAGTCAGGGGCCAACGTCCTGACTTTC once TRBJ2-6 NA TRBV5-6
CASSRVTNEKLFF TGTGCCAGCAGTCGAGTAACTAATGAAAAACTGTTTTTT NA TRBJ1-4 NA TRBV6-5
CASSLFAGAVSPLHF TGCGCCAGCAGCTTGTTTGCGGGGGCAGTTTCACCCCTCCACTTT NA TRBJ1-6 NA TRBV5-1
CASSFPPRTGYGYTF TGTGCCAGCAGTTTCCCACCGAGGACAGGATATGGCTACACCTTC NA TRBJ1-2 TRBD1 TRBV28
CASSKLAGALEQYF TGTGCCAGCAGTAAACTAGCGGGAGCTCTCGAGCAGTACTTC once TRBJ2-7 TRBD2 TRBV2
CASSLPGLAGGDEQFF TGTGCCAGCTCACTACCGGGACTAGCGGGAGGAGATGAGCAGTTCTTC NA TRBJ2-1 TRBD2 TRBV18
CASSIIRGSTEAFF TGTGCCAGCAGCATCATCAGGGGGAGCACTGAAGCTTTCTTT NA TRBJ1-1 TRBD1 TRBV11-2
CASSLSERTQYF TGTGCCAGCAGCTTATCGGAGAGGACCCAGTACTTC NA TRBJ2-5 NA TRBV7-2
CATSRVTFGAGELFF TGTGCCACCAGCAGGGTGACATTTGGTGCCGGGGAGCTGTTTTTT once TRBJ2-2 NA TRBV15